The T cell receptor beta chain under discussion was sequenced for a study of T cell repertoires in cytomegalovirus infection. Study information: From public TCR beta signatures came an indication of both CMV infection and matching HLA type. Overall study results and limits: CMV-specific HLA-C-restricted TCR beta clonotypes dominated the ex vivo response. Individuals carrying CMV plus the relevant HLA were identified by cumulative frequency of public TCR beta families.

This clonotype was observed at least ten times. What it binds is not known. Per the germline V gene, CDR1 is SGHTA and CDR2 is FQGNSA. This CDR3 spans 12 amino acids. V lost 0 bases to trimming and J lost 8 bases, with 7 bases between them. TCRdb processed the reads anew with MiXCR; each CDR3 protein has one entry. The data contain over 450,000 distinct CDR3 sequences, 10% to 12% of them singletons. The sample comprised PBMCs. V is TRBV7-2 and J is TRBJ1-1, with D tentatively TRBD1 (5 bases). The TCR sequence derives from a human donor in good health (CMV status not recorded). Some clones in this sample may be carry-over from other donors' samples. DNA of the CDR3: TGTGCCAGCAGCTTAGCGAACAGGGAAGCTTTCTTT. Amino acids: CASSLANREAFF.